The next 21 T cell receptor beta chains were all read from a single sample in a study of T cells expressing NK-cell markers. TCRdb derives one entry per CDR3 protein from the 5' RACE reads, leaving out DNA. There are hundreds of thousands of distinct CDR3 sequences in the sample, with around 4.9% held by the top ten. Source material: blood T cells: a sorted CD56 or NKG2C T cell subset, CD4+ or CD8+ T cells, or bulk PBMC T cells (not recorded which). The receptor set was obtained from a man aged 18-75 years in good health.

V usage is TRBV7-2 and J usage is TRBJ2-7; TCRdb lists TRBD1, though no DNA is available to test this call. CDR3 length: 15 amino acids. Germline V gene sequence: CDR1 SGHTA, CDR2 FQGNSA. CDR3 protein: CASSLEGGAQYEQYF.

The V and J genes are TRBV7-2 and TRBJ2-1. Germline loops: CDR1 SGHTA, CDR2 FQGNSA. The CDR3 runs to 16 residues. This CDR3 reads CASRHNSGNSYNEQFF.

This chain uses TRBV4-2 with TRBJ2-3. Germline V CDR1 and CDR2: LGHNA, YNFKEQ. CDR3 length: 15 residues. CDR3 sequence reads: CASSQGSASTDTQYF.

The chain employs TRBV4-1 and TRBJ2-3; absent DNA, TCRdb's TRBD1 call cannot be checked. In germline, CDR1 is MGHRA, CDR2 YSYEKL. The CDR3 is 15 amino acids. CDR3: CASSRGGASTDTQYF.

This chain uses TRBV11-1 with TRBJ2-1; TCRdb reports TRBD1, a call that lacks DNA to check it against. The CDR3 is 16 amino acids. Germline values: CDR1 SGHAT, CDR2 FQDESV (reference sequence). CDR3 sequence reads: CASSPDREGGGNEQFF.

The CDR3 loop is CASFPGDQDVETQYF. This rearrangement joins TRBV28 to TRBJ2-5; TCRdb reports TRBD1, a call that lacks DNA to check it against. This CDR3 has 15 residues. Germline V gene data show CDR1 as MDHEN and CDR2 as SYDVKM.

The gene calls are TRBV12-3 or TRBV12-4 and TRBJ1-5. The CDR3 has 16 residues. CDR3: CASSFWTEPENQPQHF.

V and J are TRBV28 and TRBJ2-4; TCRdb designates TRBD2, a call that cannot be tested without DNA. Germline V gene lookup returns CDR1 MDHEN and CDR2 SYDVKM. This CDR3 spans 16 amino acids. This CDR3 reads CASSPSLAGGRNIQYF.

The V gene is TRBV25-1, the J gene TRBJ2-7; the D gene TCRdb calls, TRBD2, cannot be checked with no DNA. CDR3 size: 15 residues. From germline, CDR1 is MGHDK and CDR2 SYGVNS. The CDR3 sequence is CASSVLAGGLYEQYF.

The gene calls are TRBV5-6 and TRBJ1-1. This CDR3 spans 11 amino acids. Germline V CDR1 and CDR2: SGHDT, YYEEEE. Here the CDR3 reads CASSWRTEAFF.

The V gene is TRBV2, the J gene TRBJ2-7; TCRdb names TRBD2, which stays unverified in the absence of DNA. This CDR3 is built from 14 residues. The V gene's germline CDR1 is SNHLY and CDR2 FYNNEI. The CDR3 protein is CASSSALTFYEQYF.

V and J are TRBV30 and TRBJ2-7; the D call from TCRdb, TRBD1, cannot be confirmed without DNA. This CDR3 has 13 residues. Germline V gene lookup returns CDR1 GTSNPN and CDR2 SVGIG (reference sequence). The CDR3 spells CAWEQGRGYEQYF.

The rearrangement uses TRBV3-1 and TRBJ1-2. The length of the CDR3 is 14 residues. Germline-derived CDR1 and CDR2 are LGHDT and YNNKEL (reference sequence). The CDR3 protein is CASSLIGKIHGYTF. Together with reference TRBV3-1 and TRBJ1-2, the CDR3 gives the full variable domain: DTAVSQTPKYLVTQMGNDKSIKCEQNLGHDTMYWYKQDSKKFLKIMFSYNNKELIINETVPNRFSPKSPDKAHLNLHINSLELGDSAVYFCASSLIGKIHGYTFGSGTRLTVV.

The rearrangement joins TRBV5-1 to TRBJ2-1; the D call of TRBD1 rests on TCRdb alone, since no DNA is present to check it. The CDR3 is 13 amino acids. CDR1 and CDR2 from the germline V gene are SGHRS and YFSETQ. The CDR3 here is CATHRGSGNEQFF. The entire variable domain, with the rest obtained from reference TRBV5-1 and TRBJ2-1, is as follows: KAGVTQTPRYLIKTRGQQVTLSCSPISGHRSVSWYQQTPGQGLQFLFEYFSETQRNKGNFPGRFSGRQFSNSRSEMNVSTLELGDSALYLCATHRGSGNEQFFGPGTRLTVL.

The V call is TRBV7-2, the J call TRBJ1-2; TCRdb outputs TRBD1, but without DNA this stays unchecked. Germline CDR1 SGHTA, CDR2 FQGNSA. CDR3 length: 14 amino acids. CDR3: CASSSRQKLYGYTF.

The chain joins TRBV27 to TRBJ2-5; TCRdb designates TRBD2, a call that cannot be tested without DNA. This CDR3 spans 15 amino acids. The germline V gene encodes CDR1 MNHEY and CDR2 SMNVEV (reference sequence). This CDR3 reads CASRTSGGPGETQYF.

J is TRBJ2-5 and V is TRBV6-5; TCRdb gives TRBD1 as the D gene, but with no DNA this cannot be confirmed. Looked up from germline, CDR1 is MNHEY and CDR2 is SVGAGI. The CDR3 extends over 16 amino acids. The CDR3 protein is CASSYSPGTGSGTQYF.

The rearrangement links TRBV3-1 to TRBJ1-1; the TCRdb D gene call, TRBD1, has no DNA to confirm it. CDR1 and CDR2 from the germline V gene are LGHDT and YNNKEL (reference sequence). The CDR3 length is 13 residues. The CDR3 here is CASSGGVGTEAFF. Complete variable domain (other parts from reference TRBV3-1 and TRBJ1-1): DTAVSQTPKYLVTQMGNDKSIKCEQNLGHDTMYWYKQDSKKFLKIMFSYNNKELIINETVPNRFSPKSPDKAHLNLHINSLELGDSAVYFCASSGGVGTEAFFGQGTRLTVV.

The rearrangement links TRBV15 to TRBJ2-5; TCRdb gives TRBD1 as the D gene, but with no DNA this cannot be confirmed. Germline V gives CDR1 LNHNV, CDR2 YYDKDF (reference sequence). The CDR3 has 14 residues. CDR3 region: CATSRDRTEETQYF.

This chain joins TRBV6-1 and TRBJ2-7; TCRdb gives TRBD1 as the D gene, but with no DNA this cannot be confirmed. The CDR3 has 14 amino acids. In germline, CDR1 is MNHNS, CDR2 SASEGT. This CDR3 is CASRPPTVTYEQYF.

The chain has TRBV5-1 and TRBJ2-1; the D call from TCRdb, TRBD1, cannot be confirmed without DNA. Germline CDR1 and CDR2: SGHRS and YFSETQ. The CDR3 extends over 16 amino acids. This CDR3 reads CASSPWGEYPYNEQFF.